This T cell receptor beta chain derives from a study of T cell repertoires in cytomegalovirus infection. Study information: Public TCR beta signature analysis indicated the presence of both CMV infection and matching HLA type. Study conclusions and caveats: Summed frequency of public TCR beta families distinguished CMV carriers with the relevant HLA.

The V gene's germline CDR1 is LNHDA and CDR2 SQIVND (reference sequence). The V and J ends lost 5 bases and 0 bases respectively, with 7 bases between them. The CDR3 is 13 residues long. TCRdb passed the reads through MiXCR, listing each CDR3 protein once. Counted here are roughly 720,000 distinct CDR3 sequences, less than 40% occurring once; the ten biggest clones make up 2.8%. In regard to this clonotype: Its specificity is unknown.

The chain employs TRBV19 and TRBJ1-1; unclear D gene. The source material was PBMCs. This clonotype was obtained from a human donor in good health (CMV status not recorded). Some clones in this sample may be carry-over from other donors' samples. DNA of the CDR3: TGTGCCAGTAGTCATGAGGTGAACACTGAAGCTTTCTTT. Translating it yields CASSHEVNTEAFF. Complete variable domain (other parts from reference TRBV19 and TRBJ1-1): DGGITQSPKYLFRKEGQNVTLSCEQNLNHDAMYWYRQDPGQGLRLIYYSQIVNDFQKGDIAEGYSVSREKKESFPLTVTSAQKNPTAFYLCASSHEVNTEAFFGQGTRLTVV.